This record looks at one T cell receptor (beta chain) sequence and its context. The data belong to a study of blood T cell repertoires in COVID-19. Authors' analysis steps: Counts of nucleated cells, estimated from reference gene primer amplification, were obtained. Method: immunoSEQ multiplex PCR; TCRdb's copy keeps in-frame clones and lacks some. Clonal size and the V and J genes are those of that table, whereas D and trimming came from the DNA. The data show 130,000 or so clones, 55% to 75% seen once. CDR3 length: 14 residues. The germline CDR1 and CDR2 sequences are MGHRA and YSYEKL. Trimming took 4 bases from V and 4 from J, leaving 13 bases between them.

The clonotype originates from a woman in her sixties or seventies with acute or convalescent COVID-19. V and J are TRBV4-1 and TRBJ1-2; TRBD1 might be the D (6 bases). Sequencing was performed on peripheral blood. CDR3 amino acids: CASSPNRVFYGYTF. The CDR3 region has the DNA TGCGCCAGCAGCCCGAACAGGGTTTTCTATGGCTACACCTTC.